A selection of T cell receptor beta chains follows, all from one sample in a study of control samples from healthy donors and cancer patients. Sequenced by immunoSEQ multiplex PCR; TCRdb stores in-frame clones only, minus some. Altogether 150,000 to 200,000 clones are present, more than 80% being singletons, with the ten largest covering approximately 1.5%. Material: blood. The receptor set was obtained from a man aged 25 to 40 in good health. CDR3s include the opening cysteine and the closing phenylalanine or tryptophan. Fields, in order: clone size, D gene, J gene, V gene, CDR3 DNA, CDR3 protein. A D gene is named only where the DNA matches it firmly. Not all rows give a size; the values are once, few, many and, for expanded clones, a class.

NA	NA	TRBJ2-2	TRBV19	TGTGCCAGTTCAATCGCGAACACCGGGGAGCTGTTTTTT	CASSIANTGELFF
NA	NA	TRBJ2-7	TRBV12-3/TRBV12-4	TGTGCCAGCAGTTTAAGGACACCCGAGCAGTACTTC	CASSLRTPEQYF
once	NA	TRBJ1-3	TRBV15	TGTGCCACCAGCAGAGATCGGACGGGCTCTGGAAACACCATATATTTT	CATSRDRTGSGNTIYF
NA	TRBD1	TRBJ1-4	TRBV5-1	TGCGCCAGCAGAAAGGAGGGGGCGGGTAATGAAAAACTGTTTTTT	CASRKEGAGNEKLFF
NA	NA	TRBJ2-5	TRBV9	TGTGCCAGCAGCGTAGAGGGGAGGGAGACCCAGTACTTC	CASSVEGRETQYF
NA	TRBD2	TRBJ2-7	TRBV2	TGTGCCAGCAGAACCAGCGGGATCTCCTACGAGCAGTACTTC	CASRTSGISYEQYF
few	NA	TRBJ1-5	TRBV2	TGTGCCAGCAGTGATAGTAGGGAGGGTAGTTCCCAGCATTTT	CASSDSREGSSQHF
NA	NA	TRBJ1-2	TRBV30	TGTGCCTGGAGTGTACCCGGGGGAGGCTACACCTTC	CAWSVPGGGYTF
NA	NA	TRBJ2-1	TRBV5-8	TGTGCCAGCAGCCCCGGTTACCTTACGGGGAATGAGCAGTTCTTC	CASSPGYLTGNEQFF
NA	NA	TRBJ1-2	TRBV2	TGTGCCAGCAGAAATAGGTCCAGCCACTATGGCTACACCTTC	CASRNRSSHYGYTF
NA	TRBD2	TRBJ2-3	TRBV9	TGTGCCAGCAGCGTAAGTCGGGGGGGCATAGATACGCAGTATTTT	CASSVSRGGIDTQYF
NA	NA	TRBJ2-7	TRBV6-5	TGTGCCAGCAGTCTCTTTGGACAGCCCTCCTACGAGCAGTACTTC	CASSLFGQPSYEQYF
few	NA	TRBJ1-5	TRBV30	TGTGCCTGGAGCTTACAGGGAGAACAGCCCCAGCATTTT	CAWSLQGEQPQHF
NA	NA	TRBJ2-7	TRBV5-6	TGTGCCAGCAGCGATGGGGGTAACTACGAGCAGTACTTC	CASSDGGNYEQYF
NA	TRBD1	TRBJ1-2	TRBV27	TGTGCCAGCAGTTCTGGACAGGGATACGACGGCTACACCTTC	CASSSGQGYDGYTF
NA	NA	TRBJ1-2	TRBV6-2/TRBV6-3	TGTGCCAGCAGTCCCTCCGGCAGGGCAGGTGGCTACACCTTC	CASSPSGRAGGYTF
once	TRBD1	TRBJ1-1	TRBV5-1	TGCGCCAGCAGTGCCGGGACAGGGGGCAGAGAAACTGAAGCTTTCTTT	CASSAGTGGRETEAFF
once	TRBD1	TRBJ1-2	TRBV14	TGTGCCAGCAGCCTCACAGGGGTGAGACGACAAGCTAACTATGGCTACACCTTC	CASSLTGVRRQANYGYTF
few	NA	TRBJ1-6	TRBV7-9	TGTGCCAGCAGCCCCCACAGAACCAATAATTCACCCCTCCACTTT	CASSPHRTNNSPLHF
NA	TRBD2	TRBJ2-3	TRBV20-1	TGCAGTGCTAGTTTGCTAGCGGGATACACAGATACGCAGTATTTT	CSASLLAGYTDTQYF
NA	TRBD1	TRBJ2-7	TRBV11-2	TGTGCCAGCAGCCGACAGGGACCCTACGAGCAGTACTTC	CASSRQGPYEQYF
NA	NA	TRBJ1-4	TRBV27	TGTGCCAGCAGTCTCACCAGGGGTGGGGAAAAACTGTTTTTT	CASSLTRGGEKLFF
NA	NA	TRBJ2-1	TRBV5-1	TGCGCCAGCAGCCTGGTGGATTATGAGCAGTTCTTC	CASSLVDYEQFF
NA	NA	TRBJ2-7	TRBV5-4	TGTGCCAGCAGCTTGGAGGGGGGCGCGTTGGGGTACGAGCAGTACTTC	CASSLEGGALGYEQYF
NA	TRBD1	TRBJ1-2	TRBV12-5	TGTGCTAGTGGTCCAGGGACAGGGGAAAACGGTAACTATGGCTACACCTTC	CASGPGTGENGNYGYTF
NA	TRBD1	TRBJ1-3	TRBV4-1	TGCGCCAGCAGCCTACCCGGAGGGGGCCAGGGAAACACCATATATTTT	CASSLPGGGQGNTIYF
NA	NA	TRBJ2-5	TRBV7-2	TGTGCCAGCAGCTCAAGACAGACCCAAGAGACCCAGTACTTC	CASSSRQTQETQYF
NA	NA	TRBJ2-3	TRBV24-1	TGTGCCACCATGGGGGCGAAGGGGGGGCCTGATACGCAGTATTTT	CATMGAKGGPDTQYF
NA	NA	TRBJ2-1	TRBV7-9	TGTGCCAGCAGCCTGCTGGACTACAATGAGCAGTTCTTC	CASSLLDYNEQFF
NA	NA	TRBJ1-1	TRBV5-1	TGCGCCAGCAGCTTGGAGGGCTCGAACACTGAAGCTTTCTTT	CASSLEGSNTEAFF
NA	NA	TRBJ2-2	TRBV6-6	TGTGCCATCCGGGGGCGATCGAACACCGGGGAGCTGTTTTTT	CAIRGRSNTGELFF
NA	NA	TRBJ2-3	TRBV29-1	TGCAGCGTGGACGCAGGGTTGAGGGATACGCAGTATTTT	CSVDAGLRDTQYF
NA	NA	TRBJ2-7	TRBV2	TGTGCCAGCAAAGGACTCCTAGGGGACTACGAGCAGTACTTC	CASKGLLGDYEQYF
NA	TRBD1	TRBJ1-1	TRBV6-5	TGTGCCAGTGGGACAGGGGGCAGGACTGAAGCTTTCTTT	CASGTGGRTEAFF
once	NA	TRBJ2-6	TRBV30	TGTGCCTGGAGTGTACTGGGCTTCACCAGCTCTGGGGCCAACGTCCTGACTTTC	CAWSVLGFTSSGANVLTF
NA	NA	TRBJ1-5	TRBV7-9	TGTGCCAGCAGCTTAGGGCAGGCGAACAATCAGCCCCAGCATTTT	CASSLGQANNQPQHF
NA	TRBD1	TRBJ2-1	TRBV5-1	TGCGCCAGCAGCCCTCCTACAGGGACAGGGGCCGTGGGTGAGCAGTTCTTC	CASSPPTGTGAVGEQFF
few	TRBD1	TRBJ1-1	TRBV5-4	TGTGCCAGCAGCTTCCAGGGGGCCTCTGAAGCTTTCTTT	CASSFQGASEAFF
NA	NA	TRBJ2-7	TRBV28	TGTGCCAGCTTGACATCCTACGAGCAGTACTTC	CASLTSYEQYF
once	NA	TRBJ2-5	TRBV5-1	TGCGCCAGCAGCTTGGCCCCTCAAGAGACCCAGTACTTC	CASSLAPQETQYF
NA	NA	TRBJ2-3	TRBV7-3	TGTGCCAGCAGCACCAGGGGCACAGATACGCAGTATTTT	CASSTRGTDTQYF
NA	NA	TRBJ2-1	TRBV6-5	TGTGCCAGCAGTACCCTCGATAGCTATGGTGAGCAGTTCTTC	CASSTLDSYGEQFF
NA	NA	TRBJ2-7	TRBV6-2/TRBV6-3	TGTGCCAGCAGCGGACCGCTCTCCTACGAGCAGTACTTC	CASSGPLSYEQYF
NA	TRBD2	TRBJ2-7	TRBV5-1	TGCGCCAGCAGCTTGCGGGAGGGCTACGAGCAGTACTTC	CASSLREGYEQYF
NA	TRBD2	TRBJ2-7	TRBV7-2	TGTGCCAGCAGCTTAGGGGGTAGCGGGAGTAGCGAGCAGTACTTC	CASSLGGSGSSEQYF
NA	NA	TRBJ2-1	TRBV9	TGTGCCAGCAGCGCCCCCCGGACGAGGGTTGGTACAGGTGAGCAGTTCTTC	CASSAPRTRVGTGEQFF
NA	NA	TRBJ2-1	TRBV9	TGTGCCAGCAGCCCGCGGGTGGGCGGGTACAATGAGCAGTTCTTC	CASSPRVGGYNEQFF
NA	NA	TRBJ1-1	TRBV28	TGTGCCAGCAGTTTATTAACACAGTTGAACACTGAAGCTTTCTTT	CASSLLTQLNTEAFF
NA	TRBD1	TRBJ2-1	TRBV9	TGTGCCAGCAGCGTAGGGACAGGGTCCTACAATGAGCAGTTCTTC	CASSVGTGSYNEQFF
NA	TRBD2	TRBJ2-3	TRBV7-3	TGTGCCAGCAGCTTTAGCGGGAGGGCCCCAGATACGCAGTATTTT	CASSFSGRAPDTQYF
NA	NA	TRBJ2-1	TRBV27	TGTGCCAGCAGTTTCGGGGGAGTCCACAATGAGCAGTTCTTC	CASSFGGVHNEQFF
NA	NA	TRBJ2-3	TRBV27	TGTGCCAGCAGAACTAGCACAGATACGCAGTATTTT	CASRTSTDTQYF
NA	NA	TRBJ1-6	TRBV9	TGTGCCAGCAGCCGGGACGGGCGTAATTCACCCCTCCACTTT	CASSRDGRNSPLHF
NA	NA	TRBJ1-6	TRBV5-1	TGCGCCAGCAGTCAAGGGGGGAGCTCCTATAATTCACCCCTCCACTTT	CASSQGGSSYNSPLHF